The 11 T cell receptor beta chains below come from one sample, sequenced in a study of T cells after yellow fever vaccination. TCRdb processed the 5' RACE reads anew with MiXCR; each CDR3 protein has one entry. There are about 58,000 distinct CDR3 sequences in the sample; approximately 6.9% occur only once, and less than 45% lies in the top ten. Sequencing used CD8+ T cells sorted from PBMCs, obtained on the day of the first yellow fever vaccination. The receptors derive from a man between 18 and 35 years old who received the YFV17D yellow fever vaccine.

The chain employs TRBV7-9 and TRBJ2-7; D call uncertain. From germline, CDR1 is SEHNR and CDR2 FQNEAQ (reference sequence). The CDR3 contains 12 residues. The CDR3 sequence is CASSLASSEQYV. As DNA, the CDR3 is TGTGCCAGCAGCTTGGCGTCCTCCGAGCAGTACGTC.

This clonotype has a count of ten or more. CDR3 nucleotides: TGTGCCAGCAGCCAAGTATCCCAGGGTGTCCCTGGAAACACCATATATTTT. Protein: CASSQVSQGVPGNTIYF. The chain employs TRBV4-2 and TRBJ1-3; D is possibly TRBD1 (5 bases). Trimming took 1 base from V and 2 from J, leaving 15 bases between them. Germline CDR1 LGHNA, CDR2 YNFKEQ. The CDR3 is 17 residues long.

The chain employs TRBV4-1 and TRBJ2-2, with no clear D. V was pared by 2 bases and J by 4 bases, with 8 bases between. This CDR3 spans 14 amino acids. The germline gives CDR1 MGHRA, CDR2 YSYEKL. CDR3 sequence reads: CASSQQAVTGELFF. The CDR3 DNA is TGCGCCAGCAGCCAACAGGCGGTCACCGGGGAGCTGTTTTTT.

The chain has TRBV5-1 and TRBJ2-1; TRBD1 agrees at 9 bases. The CDR3 spans 15 residues. Looked up from germline, CDR1 is SGHRS and CDR2 is YFSETQ. V shed 2 bases, J shed 9 bases, and the junction held 9 bases outside the gene matches. The CDR3 DNA sequence: TGCGCCAGCAGCTTAGGACAGGGGCGGCGGGCTGAGCAGTTCTTC. Protein product: CASSLGQGRRAEQFF.

This clonotype was observed once. The rearrangement uses TRBV29-1 and TRBJ1-3; D gene uncertain. Trimming cost V 4 bases and J 0 bases, with 7 bases left between them. CDR3 length: 13 amino acids. CDR1 is SQVTM, CDR2 ANQGSEA, per germline. CDR3 coding DNA: TGCAGCGTTGTCTGGTCCTCTGGAAACACCATATATTTT. Protein product: CSVVWSSGNTIYF. The full variable domain, rest sourced from reference TRBV29-1 and TRBJ1-3, is SAVISQKPSRDICQRGTSLTIQCQVDSQVTMMFWYRQQPGQSLTLIATANQGSEATYESGFVIDKFPISRPNLTFSTLTVSNMSPEDSSIYLCSVVWSSGNTIYFGEGSWLTVV.

In DNA, the CDR3 is TGCAGTGCTAGCGGAGCGCTAAGGACTCACGGGGAGCTGTTTTTT. This codes for CSASGALRTHGELFF. V gene TRBV20-1 combines with J gene TRBJ2-2, with D possibly being TRBD2 (5 bases). Trimming took 3 bases from V and 7 from J, leaving 18 bases between them. Germline CDR1 and CDR2: DFQATT and SNEGSKA (reference sequence). CDR3 length: 15 residues.

This clonotype turned up a few times. This chain uses TRBV7-2 with TRBJ2-1, with 12 bases that match TRBD2. The CDR3 length is 15 residues. Germline loops: CDR1 SGHTA, CDR2 FQGNSA. Trimming took 4 bases from V and 6 from J; bases not matched to a gene: 4. The CDR3 reads CASSWTSGVSNEQFF. The CDR3 DNA follows: TGTGCCAGCAGCTGGACTAGCGGGGTGTCCAATGAGCAGTTCTTC.

This rearrangement joins TRBV4-3 to TRBJ2-5, with TRBD1 identical over 7 bases. The CDR3 consists of 15 residues. With 4 bases clipped from V and 2 bases from J, the junction kept 7 bases outside the gene matches. Germline lookup yields CDR1 LGHNA and CDR2 YSLEER. CDR3 region: CASSRDRVLQETQYF. Here the CDR3 DNA reads TGCGCCAGCAGCCGCGACAGGGTACTACAAGAGACCCAGTACTTC.

This clonotype was seen many times. The chain recombines TRBV12-3 or TRBV12-4 with TRBJ2-5; tentative D call: TRBD1 (5 bases). The CDR3 loop spans 11 amino acids. The V end was cut by 6 bases, the J end by 5 bases, with 7 bases between. The DNA of the CDR3 is TGTGCCAGCAGCCCAGGGGAGACCCAGTACTTC. As protein: CASSPGETQYF.

Ten or more counts support this clonotype. The CDR3 loop reads CASTPGGAITDTQYF. CDR3 nucleotide sequence: TGTGCCAGCACCCCGGGGGGGGCAATCACAGATACGCAGTATTTT. The chain couples TRBV9 to TRBJ2-3, with 8 positions matching TRBD2. The V gene end was trimmed by 6 bases and the J gene end by 2 bases; junction bases not matched to a gene: 8. Germline CDR1 SGDLS, CDR2 YYNGEE. This CDR3 is 15 amino acids long.

This clonotype occurred many times. This rearrangement joins TRBV12-3 or TRBV12-4 to TRBJ2-3; maybe TRBD2 (6 bases). The CDR3 has 15 amino acids. V lost 6 bases and J lost 2, with 15 bases in between. The CDR3 nucleotides read TGTGCCAGCAGACGAGGCGGGGCCTACACAGATACGCAGTATTTT. It translates to CASRRGGAYTDTQYF.